These 9 T cell receptor beta chains were sequenced from one sample in a study of CD8+CD57+ T cells in acquired aplastic anemia. Genomic DNA served as template for TCR beta VDJ and CDR3 profiling. TCRdb fed the reads into MiXCR, producing one record per CDR3 protein. The sample lists more than 250,000 distinct CDR3 sequences, approximately 57% seen once, with 8% in the top ten. Sequencing was performed on sorted CD4+, CD8+, or CD8+CD57+ T cells (not recorded which) from PBMCs. These receptors were obtained from a human donor with severe aplastic anemia or a healthy control (not recorded which).

DNA for the CDR3: TGCAGCGTTGAAGACGTAGCGGGGGGTCATTACAATGAGCAGTTCTTC. Translating gives CSVEDVAGGHYNEQFF. The genes are TRBV29-1 and TRBJ2-1, with 10 nucleotides matching TRBD2. The CDR3 runs to 16 residues. Trimming took 0 bases from V and 4 from J; bases not matched to a gene: 6. From germline, CDR1 is SQVTM and CDR2 ANQGSEA.

The chain joins TRBV24-1 to TRBJ1-1; D is unclear. The V end lost 6 bases, the J end lost 1 base, and 8 bases lay between the germline ends. CDR3 length: 13 residues. Germline V lookup: CDR1 KGHDR, CDR2 SFDVKD. The CDR3 spells CATSMTSNTEAFF. The CDR3 nucleotides are TGTGCCACCAGTATGACGTCGAACACTGAAGCTTTCTTT.

The chain combines TRBV7-9 with TRBJ1-1; D uncertain. The CDR3 runs to 14 residues. Trimming took off 3 bases at V and 1 base at J, with 9 bases between the two ends. CDR1 and CDR2 from the germline V gene are SEHNR and FQNEAQ (reference sequence). DNA of the CDR3: TGTGCCAGCAGCTTTGGGGAAGGGAACACTGAAGCTTTCTTT. As protein: CASSFGEGNTEAFF.

This clonotype was seen at least ten times. The chain joins TRBV7-2 to TRBJ1-2; D gene uncertain. The V end was cut by 2 bases, the J end by 4 bases, with 8 bases between. The CDR3 is made up of 13 amino acids. Germline V gene lookup returns CDR1 SGHTA and CDR2 FQGNSA. CDR3 sequence: CASSLQGRYGYTF. CDR3 nucleotides: TGTGCCAGCAGCTTACAAGGGCGCTATGGCTACACCTTC.

This rearrangement joins TRBV7-2 to TRBJ2-7; TRBD2 aligns across 11 bases. Trimming cost V 5 bases and J 3 bases; bases outside gene matches: 6. Germline V gene sequence: CDR1 SGHTA, CDR2 FQGNSA. This CDR3 region has 15 residues. CDR3 residues: CASSPGLAVNYEQYF. The CDR3 DNA is TGTGCCAGCAGCCCGGGACTAGCGGTAAACTACGAGCAGTACTTC.

The DNA of the CDR3 is TGTGCCAGCAGTGACTCAACCTCCAGACTAGTTCTCGAGCAGTACTTC. It yields the protein CASSDSTSRLVLEQYF. This chain uses TRBV2 with TRBJ2-7; possible D gene TRBD2, 6 bases. Trimming took off 3 bases at V and 6 bases at J, with 21 bases between the two ends. This CDR3 comprises 16 residues. The V gene's germline CDR1 is SNHLY and CDR2 FYNNEI.

The chain carries TRBV29-1 and TRBJ2-5, with D possibly being TRBD2 (7 bases). Germline CDR1 SQVTM, CDR2 ANQGSEA. The CDR3 sequence is 10 residues long. CDR3 bases: TGCGGCGGGGGCGTGGAGGCCCAGTACTTC. Translation: CGGGVEAQYF.

At least ten counts were recorded for this clonotype. This chain joins TRBV5-1 and TRBJ1-5, with a possible D match to TRBD1 (5 bases). The CDR3 contains 14 residues. The germline V and J ends were trimmed by 0 bases and 4 bases, with 8 bases remaining between them. Germline lookup yields CDR1 SGHRS and CDR2 YFSETQ. This chain's CDR3 is CASSLEPGNQPQHF. DNA of the CDR3: TGCGCCAGCAGCTTGGAGCCAGGGAATCAGCCCCAGCATTTT.

The genes are TRBV29-1 and TRBJ1-1; 10 bases agree with TRBD1. This CDR3 spans 14 amino acids. Germline V gene sequence: CDR1 SQVTM, CDR2 ANQGSEA. V lost 7 bases to trimming and J lost 5 bases; unmatched junction nucleotides: 10. The CDR3 loop is CSAERTGGGTEAFF. As DNA, the CDR3 is TGCAGCGCGGAGAGGACAGGGGGAGGTACTGAAGCTTTCTTT. Drawing the rest from reference TRBV29-1 and TRBJ1-1, the complete variable domain is SAVISQKPSRDICQRGTSLTIQCQVDSQVTMMFWYRQQPGQSLTLIATANQGSEATYESGFVIDKFPISRPNLTFSTLTVSNMSPEDSSIYLCSAERTGGGTEAFFGQGTRLTVV.